The rows below give T cell receptor beta chains drawn from one sample of a study of OX40 agonist ivuxolimab in advanced cancers. The data were produced by immunoSEQ multiplex PCR, yet TCRdb's version contains in-frame clones alone and is incomplete. The table has 12,000 or so clones, approximately 75% seen once; the top ten hold roughly 13%. This material consisted of CD4+ or CD8+ T cells sorted from blood, taken in a trial of the OX40 agonist ivuxolimab. The source of these receptors is an adult with an advanced solid tumor such as melanoma, head and neck, liver or kidney cancer. Both conserved end residues are trimmed from each CDR3. The size of a clone is reported for some rows only, either as once, few or many, or as a class for expanded clones.

v_gene	abundance	CDR3aa
TRBV19	-	ASSPLPGVVYEQY
TRBV5-6	few	ASSFRTSGGAKGYEQY
TRBV7-3	-	ASSRLGRTDTQY
TRBV7-8	-	ASSHPTGGFEAF
TRBV19	-	ASNLGGLYNEQF
TRBV27	-	ASSLVDGEQY
TRBV7-6	-	ASSSQGNGYT
TRBV6-5	-	ASRPPSGGAETQY
TRBV19	-	ASSIGGVSSYEQY
TRBV5-5	-	ASSLNRQLPGQRGSAF
TRBV7-9	-	ASSWLSGELF
TRBV4-1	few	ASSQVRADGSGSTSYNEQF
TRBV5-3	-	ARSLRTSGSASYEQY
TRBV30	medium-sized	AWSNGSSVISDTQY
TRBV13	few	ASSYGGTSTDTQY
TRBV5-1	-	ASSLPDTTDTQY
TRBV25-1	-	ASTQGTALNTEAF
TRBV5-1	-	ASSPGTGGDGQY
TRBV5-5	once	ASSPAWDYEQY
TRBV5-4	few	ASSSGPGITYEQY
TRBV6-1	medium-sized	ASSEGDGSVYEQY
TRBV27	-	ASSLLAGQRYEQY
TRBV29-1	once	SVSGLAGMSYEQY
TRBV11-3	-	ACGLTPVTVYNQPQH
TRBV5-1	once	ASSWGDNEQF
TRBV5-4	medium-sized	ASSLKPGGFGYGYT
TRBV6-5	-	ASSYLTAEYEQY
TRBV29-1	few	SVEFGGGAPEVYGYT
TRBV18	-	ASSTGQGHYEQY
TRBV6-5	-	ASSPGLGQY
TRBV11-3	-	ASSKDGYEQY
TRBV5-1	-	ASSSQGASY
TRBV5-1	-	ASSLDRGAPDTQY
TRBV6-5	-	ASSYTGGSAEAF
TRBV15	-	ATSRVAGGGSGNTIY
TRBV11-2	-	ASSLVQFTGGSYEQY
TRBV11-2	-	ASSSPVMNTEAF
TRBV9	-	ASSSRAHFEGGYT